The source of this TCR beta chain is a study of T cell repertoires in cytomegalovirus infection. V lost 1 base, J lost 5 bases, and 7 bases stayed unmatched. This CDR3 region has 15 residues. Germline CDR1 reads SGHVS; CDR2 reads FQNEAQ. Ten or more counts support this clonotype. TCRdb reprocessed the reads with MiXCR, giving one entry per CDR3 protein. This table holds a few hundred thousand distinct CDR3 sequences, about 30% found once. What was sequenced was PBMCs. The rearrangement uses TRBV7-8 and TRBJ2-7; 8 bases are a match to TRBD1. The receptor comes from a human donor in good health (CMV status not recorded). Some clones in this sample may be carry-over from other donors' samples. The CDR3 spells CASSLDRGSQDEQYV. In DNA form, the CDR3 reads TGTGCCAGCAGCTTAGACAGGGGGTCCCAGGACGAGCAGTACGTC.